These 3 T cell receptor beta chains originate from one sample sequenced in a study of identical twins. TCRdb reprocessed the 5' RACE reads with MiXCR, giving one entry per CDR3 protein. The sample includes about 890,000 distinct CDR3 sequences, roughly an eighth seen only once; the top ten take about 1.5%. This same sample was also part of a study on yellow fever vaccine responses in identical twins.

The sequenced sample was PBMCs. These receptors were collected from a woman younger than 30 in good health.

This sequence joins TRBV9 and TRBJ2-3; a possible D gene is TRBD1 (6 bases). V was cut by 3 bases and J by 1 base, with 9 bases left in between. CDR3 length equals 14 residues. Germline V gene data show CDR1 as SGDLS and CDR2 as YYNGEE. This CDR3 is CASSGRQGTDTQYF. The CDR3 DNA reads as TGTGCCAGCAGCGGCCGACAGGGCACAGATACGCAGTATTTT. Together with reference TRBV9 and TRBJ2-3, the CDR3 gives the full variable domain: DSGVTQTPKHLITATGQRVTLRCSPRSGDLSVYWYQQSLDQGLQFLIQYYNGEERAKGNILERFSAQQFPDLHSELNLSSLELGDSALYFCASSGRQGTDTQYFGPGTRLTVL.

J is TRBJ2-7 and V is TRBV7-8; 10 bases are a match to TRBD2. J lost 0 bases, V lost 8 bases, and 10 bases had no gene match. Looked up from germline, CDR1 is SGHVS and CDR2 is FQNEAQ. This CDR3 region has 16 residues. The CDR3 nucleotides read TGTGCCAGCCATGACTTAGCGGGAGGTTCCTCCTACGAGCAGTACTTC. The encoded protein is CASHDLAGGSSYEQYF.

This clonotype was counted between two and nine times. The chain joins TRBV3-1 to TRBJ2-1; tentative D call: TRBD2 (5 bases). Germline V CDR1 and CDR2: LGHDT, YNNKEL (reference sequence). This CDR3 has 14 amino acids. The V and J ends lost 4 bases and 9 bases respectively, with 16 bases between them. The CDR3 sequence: CASSRTSYPPEQFF. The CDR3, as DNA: TGTGCCAGCAGCCGTACTAGTTACCCTCCTGAGCAGTTCTTC.